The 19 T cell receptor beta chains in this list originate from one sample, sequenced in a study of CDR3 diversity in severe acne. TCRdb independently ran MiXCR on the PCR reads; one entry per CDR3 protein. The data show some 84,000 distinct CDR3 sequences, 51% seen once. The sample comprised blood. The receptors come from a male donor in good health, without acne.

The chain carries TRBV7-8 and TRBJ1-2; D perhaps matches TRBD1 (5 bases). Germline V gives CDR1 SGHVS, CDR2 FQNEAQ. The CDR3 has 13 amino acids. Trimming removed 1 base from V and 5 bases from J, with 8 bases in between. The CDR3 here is CASSLGQLYGYTF. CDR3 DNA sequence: TGTGCCAGCAGCTTAGGACAGTTATATGGCTACACCTTC. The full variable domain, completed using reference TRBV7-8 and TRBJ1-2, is GAGVSQSPRYKVAKRGQDVALRCDPISGHVSLFWYQQALGQGPEFLTYFQNEAQLDKSGLPSDRFFAERPEGSVSTLKIQRTQQEDSAVYLCASSLGQLYGYTFGSGTRLTVV.

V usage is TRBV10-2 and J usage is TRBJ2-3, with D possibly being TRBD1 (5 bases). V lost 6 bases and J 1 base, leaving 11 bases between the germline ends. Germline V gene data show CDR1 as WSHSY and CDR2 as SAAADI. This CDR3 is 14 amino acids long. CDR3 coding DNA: TGCGCCAGCAGCCGACAGAGAGGCACAGATACGCAGTATTTT. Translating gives CASSRQRGTDTQYF.

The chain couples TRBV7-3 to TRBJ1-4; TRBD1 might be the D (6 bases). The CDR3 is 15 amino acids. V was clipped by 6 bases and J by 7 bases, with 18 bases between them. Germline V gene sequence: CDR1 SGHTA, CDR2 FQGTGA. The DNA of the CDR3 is TGTGCCAGCAGACCCAGCGGGGGCGGGGGTGAAAAACTGTTTTTT. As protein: CASRPSGGGGEKLFF.

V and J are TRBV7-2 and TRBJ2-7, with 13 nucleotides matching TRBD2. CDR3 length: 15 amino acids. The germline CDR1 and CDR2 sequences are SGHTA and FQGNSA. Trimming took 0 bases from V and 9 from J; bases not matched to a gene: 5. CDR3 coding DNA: TGTGCCAGCAGCTTAGCGAGCGGACTAGCGGGGGCGCAGTACTTC. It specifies CASSLASGLAGAQYF.

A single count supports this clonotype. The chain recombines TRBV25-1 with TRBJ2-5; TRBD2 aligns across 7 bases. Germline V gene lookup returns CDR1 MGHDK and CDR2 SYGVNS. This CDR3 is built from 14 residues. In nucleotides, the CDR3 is TGTGCTAGGAGCGAGCGGGATCGGAGAGAGACCCAGTACTTC. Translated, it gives CARSERDRRETQYF.

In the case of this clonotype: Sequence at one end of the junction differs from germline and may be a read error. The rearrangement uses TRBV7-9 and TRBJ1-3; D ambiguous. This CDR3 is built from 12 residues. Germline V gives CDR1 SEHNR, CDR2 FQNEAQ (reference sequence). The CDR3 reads CASSFSGNTIYF. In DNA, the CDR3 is TGTGCCAGCAGCTTCTCTGGGAACACCATATATTTT.

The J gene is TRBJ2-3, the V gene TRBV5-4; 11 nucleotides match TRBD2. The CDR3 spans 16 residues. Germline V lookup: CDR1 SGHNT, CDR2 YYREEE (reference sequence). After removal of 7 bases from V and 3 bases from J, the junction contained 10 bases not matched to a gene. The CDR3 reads CASAPTSGIETDTQYF. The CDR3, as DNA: TGTGCCAGCGCCCCGACTAGCGGGATTGAGACAGATACGCAGTATTTT.

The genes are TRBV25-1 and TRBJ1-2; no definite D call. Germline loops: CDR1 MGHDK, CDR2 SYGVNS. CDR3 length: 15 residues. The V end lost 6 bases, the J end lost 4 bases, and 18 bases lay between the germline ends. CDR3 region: CASSLAQKKSYGYTF. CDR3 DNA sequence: TGTGCCAGCAGCTTAGCGCAGAAGAAGTCCTATGGCTACACCTTC.

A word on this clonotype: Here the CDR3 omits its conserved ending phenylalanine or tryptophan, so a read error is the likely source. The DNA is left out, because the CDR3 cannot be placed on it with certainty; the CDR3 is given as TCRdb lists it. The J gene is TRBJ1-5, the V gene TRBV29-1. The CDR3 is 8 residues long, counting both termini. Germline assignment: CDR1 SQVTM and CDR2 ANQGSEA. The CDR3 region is CSVEYITG.

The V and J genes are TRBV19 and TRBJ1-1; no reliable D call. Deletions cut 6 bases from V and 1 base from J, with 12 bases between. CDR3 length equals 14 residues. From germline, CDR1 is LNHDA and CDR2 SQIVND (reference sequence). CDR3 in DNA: TGTGCCAGTAGAAGTGACTCTGAGAACACTGAAGCTTTCTTT. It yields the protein CASRSDSENTEAFF.

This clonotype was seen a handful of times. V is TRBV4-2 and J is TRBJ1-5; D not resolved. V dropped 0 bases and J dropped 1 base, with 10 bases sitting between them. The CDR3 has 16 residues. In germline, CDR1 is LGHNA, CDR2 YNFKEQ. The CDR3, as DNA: TGTGCCAGCAGCCAAGAGTCGGGGATAAGCAATCAGCCCCAGCATTTT. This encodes CASSQESGISNQPQHF.

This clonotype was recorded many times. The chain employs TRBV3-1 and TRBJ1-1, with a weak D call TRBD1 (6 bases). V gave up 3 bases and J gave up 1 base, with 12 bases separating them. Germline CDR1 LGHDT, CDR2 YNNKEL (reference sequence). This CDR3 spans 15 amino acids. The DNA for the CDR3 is TGTGCCAGCAGCCACGGGGGGCAGTGGAACACTGAAGCTTTCTTT. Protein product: CASSHGGQWNTEAFF. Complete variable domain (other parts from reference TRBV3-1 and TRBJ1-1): DTAVSQTPKYLVTQMGNDKSIKCEQNLGHDTMYWYKQDSKKFLKIMFSYNNKELIINETVPNRFSPKSPDKAHLNLHINSLELGDSAVYFCASSHGGQWNTEAFFGQGTRLTVV.

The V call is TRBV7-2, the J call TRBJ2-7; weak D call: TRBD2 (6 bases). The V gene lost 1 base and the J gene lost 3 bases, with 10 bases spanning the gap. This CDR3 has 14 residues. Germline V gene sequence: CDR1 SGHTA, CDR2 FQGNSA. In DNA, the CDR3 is TGTGCCAGCAGCTTAGTTAGCGGATACTACGAGCAGTACTTC. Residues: CASSLVSGYYEQYF. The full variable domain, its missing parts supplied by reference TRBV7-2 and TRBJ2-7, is GAGVSQSPSNKVTEKGKDVELRCDPISGHTALYWYRQSLGQGLEFLIYFQGNSAPDKSGLPSDRFSAERTGGSVSTLTIQRTQQEDSAVYLCASSLVSGYYEQYFGPGTRLTVT.

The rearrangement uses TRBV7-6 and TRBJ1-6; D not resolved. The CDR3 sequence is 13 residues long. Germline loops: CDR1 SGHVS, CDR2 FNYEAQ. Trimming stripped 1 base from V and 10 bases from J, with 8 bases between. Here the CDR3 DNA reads TGTGCCAGCAGCTTAGGGTCGGACTCACCCCTCCACTTT. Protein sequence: CASSLGSDSPLHF.

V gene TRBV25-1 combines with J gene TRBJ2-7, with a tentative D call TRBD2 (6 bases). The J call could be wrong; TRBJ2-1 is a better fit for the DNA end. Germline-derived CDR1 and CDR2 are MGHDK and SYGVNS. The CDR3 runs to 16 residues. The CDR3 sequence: CASSESVLAVYNEQFF. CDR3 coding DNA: TGTGCCAGCAGTGAATCGGTATTAGCGGTATACAATGAGCAGTTCTTC.

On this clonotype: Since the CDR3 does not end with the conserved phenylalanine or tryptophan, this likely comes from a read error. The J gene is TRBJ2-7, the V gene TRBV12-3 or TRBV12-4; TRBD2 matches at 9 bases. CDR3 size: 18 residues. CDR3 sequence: CAAVFGREGPMITYEQYL. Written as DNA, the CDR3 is TGTGCAGCAGTCTTCGGGCGGGAGGGTCCTATGATTACCTACGAGCAGTACCTC.

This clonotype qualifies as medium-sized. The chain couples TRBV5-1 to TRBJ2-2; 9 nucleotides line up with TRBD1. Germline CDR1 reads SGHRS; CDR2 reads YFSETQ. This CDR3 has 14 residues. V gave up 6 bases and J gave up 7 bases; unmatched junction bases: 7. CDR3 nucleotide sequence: TGCGCCAGCACGATGGGACAGGGAGGCGGGGAGCTGTTTTTT. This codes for CASTMGQGGGELFF.

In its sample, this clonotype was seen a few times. CDR3 protein: CASSSPSGGRETQYF. CDR3 nucleotide sequence: TGTGCCAGCAGCTCCCCATCGGGAGGCAGAGAGACCCAGTACTTC. The V gene is TRBV7-9, the J gene TRBJ2-5, with 7 bases fitting TRBD2. This CDR3 spans 15 amino acids. Germline-derived CDR1 and CDR2 are SEHNR and FQNEAQ (reference sequence). The V segment lost 4 bases and the J segment 4 bases; nucleotides outside the gene matches: 9.

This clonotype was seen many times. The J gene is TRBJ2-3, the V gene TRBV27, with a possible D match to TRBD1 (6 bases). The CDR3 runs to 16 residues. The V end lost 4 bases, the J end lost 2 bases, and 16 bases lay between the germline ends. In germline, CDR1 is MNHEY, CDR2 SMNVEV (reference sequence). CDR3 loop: CASSYSVGAHTDTQYF. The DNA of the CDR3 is TGTGCCAGCAGTTATTCAGTGGGGGCCCACACAGATACGCAGTATTTT.